These T cell receptor beta chains were read from a single sample in a study of blood T cell repertoires in COVID-19. Here immunoSEQ multiplex PCR was the method, and the copy in TCRdb shows in-frame clones only, minus some. The repertoire consists of approximately 450,000 clones, with nearly 90% occurring once and the leading ten covering about 2%. Sequencing was performed on PBMCs or T cells enriched from blood (not recorded which). All receptors come from a woman younger than 30 with acute COVID-19. The CDR3 runs from the conserved cysteine through the conserved F or W. The order of the fields is D gene, J gene, clone size, V gene, CDR3 DNA, CDR3 protein. A D gene is named only where the DNA matches it firmly. Only part of the rows carry a size: once, few, many, or a class if the clone is expanded.

TRBD1 | TRBJ1-3 | . | TRBV19 | TGTGCCAGTAGTACCGGACAGGGGTTCACTGGAAACACCATATATTTT | CASSTGQGFTGNTIYF
. | TRBJ1-4 | . | TRBV5-6 | TGTGCCAGCAGCTGGGGCGGCCCAACTGGAGATGAAAAACTGTTTTTT | CASSWGGPTGDEKLFF
. | TRBJ1-2 | . | TRBV5-1 | TGCGCCAGCCAAGCCGAAAACTATGGCTACACCTTC | CASQAENYGYTF
. | TRBJ2-7 | . | TRBV20-1 | TGCAGTGCTAGGGACAACTACGAGCAGTACTTC | CSARDNYEQYF
. | TRBJ2-2 | . | TRBV13 | TGTGCCAGCAGCTTACGCCGGGACTCCAACACCGGGGAGCTGTTTTTT | CASSLRRDSNTGELFF
TRBD1 | TRBJ2-5 | . | TRBV6-5 | TGTGCCAGCAGTTTAGGACAGGGCCAAGAGACCCAGTACTTC | CASSLGQGQETQYF
TRBD1 | TRBJ2-2 | once | TRBV27 | TGTGCCAGCAGAACTTTTACAGGGGCCGGGGAGCTGTTTTTT | CASRTFTGAGELFF
TRBD2 | TRBJ2-1 | many | TRBV5-5 | TGTGCCAGCAGCGGGGGACTAGTGGTTCATGAGCAGTTCTTC | CASSGGLVVHEQFF
TRBD2 | TRBJ2-5 | . | TRBV3-1/TRBV3-2 | TGTGCCAGCAGCCCGACTAGCGGGCGGCAAGAGACCCAGTACTTC | CASSPTSGRQETQYF
. | TRBJ2-2 | . | TRBV11-2 | TGTGCCAGCAGCTTAGATGGAGCCTTGGACACCGGGGAGCTGTTTTTT | CASSLDGALDTGELFF
TRBD1 | TRBJ1-2 | . | TRBV7-2 | TGTGCCAGCAGCCAAGCCCGGGACAGTTCGTTTAACTATGGCTACACCTTC | CASSQARDSSFNYGYTF
. | TRBJ2-3 | . | TRBV11-2 | TGTGCCAGCAGCCCGCAAACAAGCACAGATACGCAGTATTTT | CASSPQTSTDTQYF
TRBD1 | TRBJ2-1 | once | TRBV14 | TGTGCCAGCAGCCAGGGACAGGGGGGTAACAATGAGCAGTTCTTC | CASSQGQGGNNEQFF
TRBD1 | TRBJ2-3 | . | TRBV2 | TGTGCCAGCACTGGACAGGGGGTTGATACGCAGTATTTT | CASTGQGVDTQYF
. | TRBJ2-1 | . | TRBV5-1 | TGCGCCAGCAGCCGGGACTACAATGAGCAGTTCTTC | CASSRDYNEQFF
TRBD1 | TRBJ2-3 | . | TRBV9 | TGTGCCAGCAGCGTTTCAGGGGGTAGCACAGATACGCAGTATTTT | CASSVSGGSTDTQYF
. | TRBJ1-1 | . | TRBV5-4 | TGTGCCAGCAGCTTGGCCAGCCCAGGCCCTGAAGCTTTCTTT | CASSLASPGPEAFF
TRBD1 | TRBJ1-6 | . | TRBV11-2 | TGTGCCAGCAGCGTCAGGGGGTATGGTTCACCCCTCCACTTT | CASSVRGYGSPLHF
TRBD2 | TRBJ2-1 | few | TRBV18 | TGTGCCAGCTCACCAGTCGGGGAGGGGTACAATGAGCAGTTCTTC | CASSPVGEGYNEQFF
. | TRBJ1-3 | few | TRBV9 | TGTGCCAGCAGCTCGCGGGTGGCGGCAAACACCATATATTTT | CASSSRVAANTIYF
TRBD1 | TRBJ2-7 | . | TRBV20-1 | TGCAGTGCTAGTACGGGACAGGGCCACTCCTACGAGCAGTACTTC | CSASTGQGHSYEQYF
. | TRBJ2-3 | . | TRBV10-3 | TGTGCCACTCGACGGGGAGCGGAGCACACAGATACGCAGTATTTT | CATRRGAEHTDTQYF
. | TRBJ1-2 | . | TRBV7-8 | TGTGCCAGCAGCTTCCTCGGGGACTACACCTTC | CASSFLGDYTF
TRBD1 | TRBJ2-7 | . | TRBV25-1 | TGTGCCAGCAGTGACCTGATGCAGGGGGCGCGACGCGAGCAGTACTTC | CASSDLMQGARREQYF
TRBD2 | TRBJ2-3 | . | TRBV6-5 | TGTGCCAGCAAACCTAGCGGGGGGTACACAGATACGCAGTATTTT | CASKPSGGYTDTQYF
. | TRBJ2-5 | . | TRBV6-2/TRBV6-3 | TGTGCCAGCAGTCCGGACAGCCTCCAAGAGACCCAGTACTTC | CASSPDSLQETQYF
TRBD1 | TRBJ1-1 | few | TRBV28 | TGTGCCAGCAGTTTCCTCTTCGGACAGGGGGGCACTGAAGCTTTCTTT | CASSFLFGQGGTEAFF
TRBD2 | TRBJ2-7 | once | TRBV6-2/TRBV6-3 | TGTGCCAGCAGTTCCGCGGGAGGGCCCTCCTACGAGCAGTACTTC | CASSSAGGPSYEQYF
. | TRBJ2-7 | . | TRBV6-2/TRBV6-3 | TGTGCCAGCAGTTACGGCCCCCTTTACGAGCAGTACTTC | CASSYGPLYEQYF
. | TRBJ1-2 | . | TRBV2 | TGTGCCAGCAGTACGACAGAAGACTATGGCTACACCTTC | CASSTTEDYGYTF
. | TRBJ1-2 | . | TRBV7-9 | TGTGCCACCGCCCTCCAGGGTGCCTATGGCTACACCTTC | CATALQGAYGYTF
TRBD1 | TRBJ1-2 | . | TRBV9 | TGTGCCAGCAGCGCAGGGGGCGCATACTATGGCTACACCTTC | CASSAGGAYYGYTF
. | TRBJ1-5 | . | TRBV12-3/TRBV12-4 | TGTGCCAGCAGTCCACAGGCGGCCCAGCCCCAGCATTTT | CASSPQAAQPQHF
TRBD1 | TRBJ2-7 | . | TRBV4-3 | TGCGCCAGCAGCCTTACTCGGACAGGGGGAAACGAGCAGTACTTC | CASSLTRTGGNEQYF
. | TRBJ1-3 | few | TRBV7-9 | TGTGCCAGCAGCCAGGGTCCTGGAAACACCATATATTTT | CASSQGPGNTIYF
. | TRBJ1-2 | . | TRBV18 | TGTGCCAGCTCACATGCCGCCCCAGCTAACTATGGCTACACCTTC | CASSHAAPANYGYTF
TRBD1 | TRBJ2-3 | . | TRBV28 | TGTGCCATCCACAGGGGTAGCACAGATACGCAGTATTTT | CAIHRGSTDTQYF
. | TRBJ1-3 | . | TRBV27 | TGTGCCAGCGGTAGAGGAAACACCATATATTTT | CASGRGNTIYF
. | TRBJ1-1 | few | TRBV3-1/TRBV3-2 | TGTGCCAGCAGCCAAGGTGGGGGGGTAGCGATAACGACTGAAGCTTTCTTT | CASSQGGGVAITTEAFF
TRBD1 | TRBJ1-3 | . | TRBV13 | TGTGCCAGCAGTACAGGGGAAACTGGAAACACCATATATTTT | CASSTGETGNTIYF
. | TRBJ2-2 | . | TRBV19 | TGTGCCAGTAGGCTTACAGGGAAAACGAACACCGGGGAGCTGTTTTTT | CASRLTGKTNTGELFF
. | TRBJ1-5 | . | TRBV2 | TGTGCCACCCTACAAAATTTGGAGCAGCCCCAGCATTTT | CATLQNLEQPQHF
. | TRBJ1-3 | . | TRBV30 | TGTGCCTGGAATCCCCCAGGGATCGCAAGAAACACCATATATTTT | CAWNPPGIARNTIYF
TRBD1 | TRBJ1-5 | once | TRBV5-6 | TGTGCCAGCAGCGTTGGGACAGGGATGAGCAATCAGCCCCAGCATTTT | CASSVGTGMSNQPQHF
TRBD1 | TRBJ1-2 | few | TRBV7-8 | TGTGCCAGCAGCCCAAACAGGGGGCGCTTGATCTATGGCTACACCTTC | CASSPNRGRLIYGYTF
. | TRBJ1-5 | . | TRBV19 | TGTGCCAGTAGTATAGATGAGGGACAGCCCCAGCATTTT | CASSIDEGQPQHF
. | TRBJ1-1 | . | TRBV29-1 | TGCAGCGGGAACAGGGCAATGAACACTGAAGCTTTCTTT | CSGNRAMNTEAFF
TRBD2 | TRBJ2-1 | few | TRBV3-1/TRBV3-2 | TGTGCCAGCAGCCAAGGGTTGAGCTCGGGAGGATTCAATGAGCAGTTCTTC | CASSQGLSSGGFNEQFF
. | TRBJ2-7 | . | TRBV7-2 | TGTGCCAGCAGCCCTGTCGAGGTCGGCTACGAGCAGTACTTC | CASSPVEVGYEQYF
TRBD1 | TRBJ2-7 | . | TRBV29-1 | TGCAGCGTTGAAAAGCGGACAGGGGCCTACGAGCAGTACTTC | CSVEKRTGAYEQYF